This T cell receptor beta chain was recovered during a study of blood T cell repertoires in COVID-19. Across the whole study: Sample material is recorded as cDNA or gDNA derived from T cells, B-cell-depleted T cells, or PBMCs.

Authors' methods: How many nucleated cells were present was estimated from reference gene primer amplification. Assay used: immunoSEQ multiplex PCR; TCRdb lists only in-frame clones, some missing. For V, J and clone size, that table is used; D and trimming come from the DNA. The table shows around 280,000 clones, with about 90% occurring only once. This clone was picked up one time. In terms of age and location, participants ranged from roughly 18 to 100 years and lived in about two dozen US areas. With 4 bases clipped from V and 8 bases from J, the junction kept 5 bases outside the gene matches. The CDR3 is 15 amino acids. Germline CDR1 and CDR2: SGHRS and YFSETQ.

The receptor's source is a woman aged 18-29 years with acute COVID-19. V is TRBV5-1 and J is TRBJ2-1, with TRBD2 identical over 14 bases. Sequenced material: PBMCs or T cells enriched from blood (not recorded which). CDR3 sequence reads: CASSNGTSGSYEQFF. The CDR3 DNA follows: TGCGCCAGCAGCAACGGGACTAGCGGGAGTTATGAGCAGTTCTTC.